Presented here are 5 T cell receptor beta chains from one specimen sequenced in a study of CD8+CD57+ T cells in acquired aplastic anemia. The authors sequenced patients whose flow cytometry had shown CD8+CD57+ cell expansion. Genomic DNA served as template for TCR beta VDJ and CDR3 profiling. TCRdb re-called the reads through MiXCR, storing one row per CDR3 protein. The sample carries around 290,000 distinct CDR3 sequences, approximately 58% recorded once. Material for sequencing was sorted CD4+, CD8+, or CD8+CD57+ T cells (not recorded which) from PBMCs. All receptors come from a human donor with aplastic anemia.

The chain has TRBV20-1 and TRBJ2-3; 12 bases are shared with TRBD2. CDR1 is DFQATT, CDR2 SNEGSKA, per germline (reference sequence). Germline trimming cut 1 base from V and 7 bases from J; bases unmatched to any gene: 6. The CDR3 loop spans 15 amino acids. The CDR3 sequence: CSARGLAGGVNTQYF. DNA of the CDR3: TGCAGTGCTAGAGGGCTAGCGGGAGGGGTCAATACGCAGTATTTT.

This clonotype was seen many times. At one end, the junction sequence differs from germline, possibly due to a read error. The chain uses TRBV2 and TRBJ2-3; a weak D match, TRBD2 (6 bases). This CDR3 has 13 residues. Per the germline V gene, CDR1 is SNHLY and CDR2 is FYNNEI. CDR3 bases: TGCGCCAGCAGCGGCGGGGGCACAGATACGCAGTATTTT. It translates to CASSGGGTDTQYF.

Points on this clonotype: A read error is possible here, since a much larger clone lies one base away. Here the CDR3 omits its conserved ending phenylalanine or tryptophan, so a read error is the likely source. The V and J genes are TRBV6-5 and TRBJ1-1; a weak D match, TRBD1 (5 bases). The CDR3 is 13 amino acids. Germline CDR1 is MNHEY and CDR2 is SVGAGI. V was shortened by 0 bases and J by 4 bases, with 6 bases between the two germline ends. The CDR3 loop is CASSYSGLTEAFS. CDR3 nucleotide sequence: TGTGCCAGCAGTTACTCGGGACTCACTGAAGCTTTCTCT.

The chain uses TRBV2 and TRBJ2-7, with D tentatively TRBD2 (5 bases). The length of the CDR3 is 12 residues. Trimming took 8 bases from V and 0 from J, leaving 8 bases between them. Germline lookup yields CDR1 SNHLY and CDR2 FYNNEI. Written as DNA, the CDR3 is TGTGCCAGCGGGGAGAGCTCCTACGAGCAGTACTTC. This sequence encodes CASGESSYEQYF.

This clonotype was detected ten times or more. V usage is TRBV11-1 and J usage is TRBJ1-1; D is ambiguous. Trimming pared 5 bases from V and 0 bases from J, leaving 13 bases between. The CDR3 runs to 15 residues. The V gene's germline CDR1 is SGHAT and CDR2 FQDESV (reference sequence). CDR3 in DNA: TGTGCCAGCAGCGTAAGACAAGGGCTGAACACTGAAGCTTTCTTT. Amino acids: CASSVRQGLNTEAFF.